The clone carrying this T cell receptor (beta chain) was seen a handful of times. Its antigen is unknown. Distinct nucleotide sequences in the sample also encode this CDR3. The data belong to a study of beta chain features in type 1 diabetes. The study, taken as a whole, reports: Cells with high TCR expression could be over-represented when cDNA is sequenced. Significant though moderate, a shortening of TCRB CDR3s appeared in all four CD4+ subsets of Type 1 diabetes patients.

CDR1 and CDR2 (germline): SGHRS, YFSETQ. This CDR3 is built from 13 residues. The V gene lost 3 bases and the J gene lost 2 bases, with 9 bases spanning the gap. Expressed TCRB transcripts were sequenced because the entire RNA isolate underwent reverse transcription. Sequencing was performed with immunoSEQ multiplex PCR; in TCRdb, only in-frame clones are kept and a portion is missing. There are roughly 160,000 clones in the sample; about 9% occur only once, and approximately 0.56% lies in the top ten. V gene TRBV5-1 combines with J gene TRBJ2-7; a possible D gene is TRBD1 (6 bases). The sequencing input was central memory CD4+ T cells from blood. This sequence was found in a woman aged 18-35 years with type 1 diabetes. The CDR3 loop reads CASSSGQTYEQYF. Here the CDR3 DNA reads TGCGCCAGCAGCTCGGGACAAACCTACGAGCAGTACTTC.